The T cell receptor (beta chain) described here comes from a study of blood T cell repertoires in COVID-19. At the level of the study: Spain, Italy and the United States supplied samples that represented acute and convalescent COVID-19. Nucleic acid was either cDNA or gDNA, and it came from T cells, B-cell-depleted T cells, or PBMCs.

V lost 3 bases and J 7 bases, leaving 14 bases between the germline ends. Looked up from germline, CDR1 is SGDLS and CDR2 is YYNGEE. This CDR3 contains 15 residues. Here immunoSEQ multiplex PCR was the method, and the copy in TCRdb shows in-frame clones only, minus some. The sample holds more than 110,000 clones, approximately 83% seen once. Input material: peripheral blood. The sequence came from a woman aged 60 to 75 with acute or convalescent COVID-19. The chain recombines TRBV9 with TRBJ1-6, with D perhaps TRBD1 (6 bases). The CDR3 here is CASSDGQKANSPLHF. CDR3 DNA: TGTGCCAGCAGCGATGGACAGAAAGCAAATTCACCCCTCCACTTT.